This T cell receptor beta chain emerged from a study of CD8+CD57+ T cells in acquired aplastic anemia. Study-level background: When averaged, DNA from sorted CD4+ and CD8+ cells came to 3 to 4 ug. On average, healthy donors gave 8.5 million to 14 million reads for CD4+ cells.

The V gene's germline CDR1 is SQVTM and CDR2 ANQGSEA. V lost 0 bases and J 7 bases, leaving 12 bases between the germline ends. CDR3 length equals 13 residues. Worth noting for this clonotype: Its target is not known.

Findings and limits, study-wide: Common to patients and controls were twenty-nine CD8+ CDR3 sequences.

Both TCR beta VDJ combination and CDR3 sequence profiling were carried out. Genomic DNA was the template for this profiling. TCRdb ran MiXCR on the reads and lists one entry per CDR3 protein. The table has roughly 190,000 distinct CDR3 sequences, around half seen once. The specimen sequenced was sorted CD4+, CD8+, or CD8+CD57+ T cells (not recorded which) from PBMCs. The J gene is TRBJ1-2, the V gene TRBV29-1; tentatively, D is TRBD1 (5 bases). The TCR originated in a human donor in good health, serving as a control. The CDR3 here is CSVEDGRGSGYTF. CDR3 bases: TGCAGCGTTGAAGATGGGAGGGGAAGTGGCTACACCTTC.